This TCR beta chain was retrieved from a study of siplizumab effects on memory and regulatory T cells. The length of the CDR3 is 15 residues. V lost 0 bases to trimming and J lost 1 base, with 10 bases between them. CDR1 is MGHRA, CDR2 YSYEKL, per germline. Sequencing used immunoSEQ multiplex PCR; TCRdb keeps in-frame clones, though not all of them. The data hold roughly 100,000 clones, with roughly 90% observed a single time. The genes are TRBV4-1 and TRBJ2-7, with a possible D match to TRBD1 (5 bases). The receptor's source is a human donor in good health. Sequencing was carried out using CD4+ T cells sorted from blood. CDR3 DNA: TGCGCCAGCAGCCAAGAACCCGGACAATCCTACGAGCAGTACTTC. Translated, it gives CASSQEPGQSYEQYF.